Sequencing of this T cell receptor (beta chain) was carried out in a study of T-cell reconstitution after alpha-beta-depleted transplantation in children. In its sample, this clonotype was seen a few times. What it binds is unknown. Preparation of the TCRbeta library was carried out with unique molecular identifiers. TCRdb re-derived calls from the PCR reads in MiXCR, one entry per CDR3 protein. The data hold fewer than 550,000 distinct CDR3 sequences, with approximately 10% observed a single time. Study results and limitations: A year post-transplant, T-cell counts and diversity derived mostly from newly produced T cells. It was reported that alpha-beta T cells came from several hundred expanded graft clones (about two months after transplant).

Germline values: CDR1 SGDLS, CDR2 YYNGEE. The V segment lost 2 bases and the J segment 6 bases; nucleotides outside the gene matches: 8. The CDR3 sequence is 15 residues long. V usage is TRBV9 and J usage is TRBJ2-3; 8 bases match TRBD1. This TCR was recovered from a female patient aged 2-10 years who had a stem cell transplant for aplastic anemia, so the T cells may come from the graft donor. The sequences come from PBMCs, mostly from graft donor cells, collected 180 days after TCRalphabeta/CD19-depleted stem cell transplant. The DNA for the CDR3 is TGTGCCAGCAGCGTGACCCGGGACAGGAGCGATACGCAGTATTTT. Translated, it gives CASSVTRDRSDTQYF. The whole variable domain, filled in from reference TRBV9 and TRBJ2-3, reads DSGVTQTPKHLITATGQRVTLRCSPRSGDLSVYWYQQSLDQGLQFLIQYYNGEERAKGNILERFSAQQFPDLHSELNLSSLELGDSALYFCASSVTRDRSDTQYFGPGTRLTVL.